The T cell receptor beta chain under discussion was sequenced for a study of early T cells in non-severe SARS-CoV-2 infection. The table lists this clonotype with a few counts. Individual cDNA molecules carried attached unique molecular identifiers. MiXCR was run by TCRdb on the 5' RACE reads, yielding one entry per CDR3 protein. This sample yields 40,000 to 50,000 distinct CDR3 sequences, of which 6% to 7.5% are seen a single time; roughly 4.7% belongs to the top ten. This receptor was identified in an adult who was a healthcare worker with PCR-confirmed SARS-CoV-2 infection or an uninfected control (not recorded which). The sequenced material came from whole blood.

The CDR3: CASSSQGEGNSPLHF. CDR3 DNA sequence: TGTGCCAGCAGCTCCCAGGGGGAGGGAAATTCACCCCTCCACTTT. The rearrangement links TRBV7-8 to TRBJ1-6; 7 positions match TRBD1. Trimming cost V 4 bases and J 7 bases; bases outside gene matches: 7. The CDR3 has 15 residues. Germline V gives CDR1 SGHVS, CDR2 FQNEAQ.